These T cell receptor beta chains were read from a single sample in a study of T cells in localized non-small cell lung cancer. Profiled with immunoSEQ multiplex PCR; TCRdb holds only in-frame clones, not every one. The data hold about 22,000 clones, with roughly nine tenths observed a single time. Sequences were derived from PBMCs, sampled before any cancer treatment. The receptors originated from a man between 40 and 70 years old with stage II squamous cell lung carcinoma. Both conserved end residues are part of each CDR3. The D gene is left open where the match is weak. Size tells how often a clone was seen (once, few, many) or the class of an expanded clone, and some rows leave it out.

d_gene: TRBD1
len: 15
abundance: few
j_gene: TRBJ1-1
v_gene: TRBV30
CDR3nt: TGTGCCTGGAGTAGTCCGGGACAGGGGAACACTGAAGCTTTCTTT
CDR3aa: CAWSSPGQGNTEAFF

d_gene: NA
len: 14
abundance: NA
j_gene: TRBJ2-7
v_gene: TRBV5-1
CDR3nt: TGCGCCAGCAGCTTGACACAGGGGAGGTTCGAGCAGTACTTC
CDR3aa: CASSLTQGRFEQYF

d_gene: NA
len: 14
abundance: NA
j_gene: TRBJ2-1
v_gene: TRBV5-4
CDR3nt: TGTGCCAGCGGCCCCGGGCGGGCCTACAATGAGCAGTTCTTC
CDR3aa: CASGPGRAYNEQFF

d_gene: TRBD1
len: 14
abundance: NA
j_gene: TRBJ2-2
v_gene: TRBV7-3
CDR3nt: TGTGCCAGCAGCTTTACAGGGGCAGCCGGGGAGCTGTTTTTT
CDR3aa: CASSFTGAAGELFF

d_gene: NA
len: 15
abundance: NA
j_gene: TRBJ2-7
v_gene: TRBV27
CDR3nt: TGTGCCAGCAGTTTATCAGTGACGCGGATTGGCGAGCAGTACTTC
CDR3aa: CASSLSVTRIGEQYF

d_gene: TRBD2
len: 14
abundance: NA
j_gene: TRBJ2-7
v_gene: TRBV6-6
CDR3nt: TGTGCCAGCAGTCCTAGCGGAGTCCCCTACGAGCAGTACTTC
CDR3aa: CASSPSGVPYEQYF

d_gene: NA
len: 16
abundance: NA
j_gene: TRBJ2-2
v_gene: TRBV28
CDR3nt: TGTGCCAGCAGACCCGCCACAGGGGGGGCCACCGGGGAGCTGTTTTTT
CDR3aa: CASRPATGGATGELFF

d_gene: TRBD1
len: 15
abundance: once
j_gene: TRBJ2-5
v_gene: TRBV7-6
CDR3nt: TGTGCCAGCAGCCTGGACAGGGGTCCCCAAGAGACCCAGTACTTC
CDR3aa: CASSLDRGPQETQYF

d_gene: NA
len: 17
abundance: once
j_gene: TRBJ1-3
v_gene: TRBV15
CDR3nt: TGTGCCACCAGCGGGGACCCGACGGCGGGCTCTGGAAACACCATATATTTT
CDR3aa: CATSGDPTAGSGNTIYF

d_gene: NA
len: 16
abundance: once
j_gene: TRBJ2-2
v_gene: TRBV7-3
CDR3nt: TGTGCCAGCAGCACCTCCCCGAGGCCCGGGGCCGGGGAGCTGTTTTTT
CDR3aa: CASSTSPRPGAGELFF

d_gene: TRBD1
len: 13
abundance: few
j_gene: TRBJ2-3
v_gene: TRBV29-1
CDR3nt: TGCAGCGTTAGACAGGGGGCAACAGATACGCAGTATTTT
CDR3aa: CSVRQGATDTQYF

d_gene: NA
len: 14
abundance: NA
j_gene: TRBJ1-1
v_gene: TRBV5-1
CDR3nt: TGCGCCAGCAGCGTCACAGGTAGTCTTTATGAAGCTTTCTTT
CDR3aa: CASSVTGSLYEAFF

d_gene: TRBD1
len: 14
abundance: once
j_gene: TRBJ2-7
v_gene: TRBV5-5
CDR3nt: TGTGCCAGCACCTCTTTGAGGACAGGCTACGAGCAGTACTTC
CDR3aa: CASTSLRTGYEQYF

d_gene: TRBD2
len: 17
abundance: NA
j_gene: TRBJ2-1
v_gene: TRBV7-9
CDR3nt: TGTGCCAGCAGCTTAGCAAGAGCGGGAGACGTCTACAATGAGCAGTTCTTC
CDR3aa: CASSLARAGDVYNEQFF

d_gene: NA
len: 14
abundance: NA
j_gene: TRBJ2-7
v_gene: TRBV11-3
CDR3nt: TGTGCCAGCAGCTTAGCAGGGTTAAGCTACGAGCAGTACTTC
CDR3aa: CASSLAGLSYEQYF

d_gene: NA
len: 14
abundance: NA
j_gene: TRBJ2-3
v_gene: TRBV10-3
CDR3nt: TGTGCCATCAGTCTTGTTGGGGACACAGATACGCAGTATTTT
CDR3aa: CAISLVGDTDTQYF

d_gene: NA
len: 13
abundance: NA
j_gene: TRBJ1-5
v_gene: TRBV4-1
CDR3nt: TGCGCCAGCAGCCAAGATTCCGCGTTGCCCCAGCATTTT
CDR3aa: CASSQDSALPQHF

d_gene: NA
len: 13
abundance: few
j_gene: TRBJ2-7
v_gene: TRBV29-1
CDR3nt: TGCAGCGTGCCCGGACCGGTAACCTACGAGCAGTACTTC
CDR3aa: CSVPGPVTYEQYF

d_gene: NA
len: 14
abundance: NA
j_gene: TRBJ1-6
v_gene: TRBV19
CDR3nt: TGTGCCAGTAGTGTTGGGAGGTTTAATTCACCCCTCCACTTT
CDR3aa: CASSVGRFNSPLHF

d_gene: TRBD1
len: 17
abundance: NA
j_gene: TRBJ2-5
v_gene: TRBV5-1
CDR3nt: TGCGCCAGCAGCTACAGACAGGGGGAGTTGTTACAAGAGACCCAGTACTTC
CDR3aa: CASSYRQGELLQETQYF

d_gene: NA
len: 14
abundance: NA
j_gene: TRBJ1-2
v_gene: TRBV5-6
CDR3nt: TGTGCCAGCAGCGGGGTAGGAGCCTCTGGTGGCTACACCTTC
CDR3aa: CASSGVGASGGYTF

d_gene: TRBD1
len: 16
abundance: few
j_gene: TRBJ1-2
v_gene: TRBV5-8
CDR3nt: TGTGCCAGCAGCTTGAAAGGACAGGGGACGATCTATGGCTACACCTTC
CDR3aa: CASSLKGQGTIYGYTF

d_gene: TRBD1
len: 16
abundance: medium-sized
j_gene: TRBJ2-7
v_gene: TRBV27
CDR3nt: TGTGCCAGCAGTTTAGGAGACAGGGGTCTTTCGTACGAGCAGTACTTC
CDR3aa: CASSLGDRGLSYEQYF

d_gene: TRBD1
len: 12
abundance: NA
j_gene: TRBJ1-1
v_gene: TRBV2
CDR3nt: TGTGCCAGCAGTGTGGGGACAGGGGAAGCTTTCTTT
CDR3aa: CASSVGTGEAFF

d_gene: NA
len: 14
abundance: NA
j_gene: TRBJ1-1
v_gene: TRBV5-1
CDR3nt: TGCGCCAGCGCCCAAGGGGTGGGCGGCACTGAAGCTTTCTTT
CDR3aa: CASAQGVGGTEAFF

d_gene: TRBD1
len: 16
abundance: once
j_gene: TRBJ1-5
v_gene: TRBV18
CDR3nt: TGTGCCAGCTCACCACAGACAGGGAAAAACAATCAGCCCCAGCATTTT
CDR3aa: CASSPQTGKNNQPQHF

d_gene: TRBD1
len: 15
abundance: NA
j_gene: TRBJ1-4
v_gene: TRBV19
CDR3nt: TGTGCCAGTAGTCTACCGGGACAGGCGAATGAAAAACTGTTTTTT
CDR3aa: CASSLPGQANEKLFF

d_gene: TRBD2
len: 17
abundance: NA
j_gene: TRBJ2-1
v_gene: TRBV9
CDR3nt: TGTGCCAGCAGCGCGGGGGGGGACTTCCAGCCCTACAATGAGCAGTTCTTC
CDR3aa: CASSAGGDFQPYNEQFF

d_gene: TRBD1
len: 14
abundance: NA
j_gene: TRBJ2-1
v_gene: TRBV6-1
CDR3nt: TGTGCCAGCAGTCCTCGGACAGGTCCCAATGAGCAGTTCTTC
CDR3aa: CASSPRTGPNEQFF

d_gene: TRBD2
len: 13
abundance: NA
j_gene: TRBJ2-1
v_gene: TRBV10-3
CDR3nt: TGTGCCATCAGGCTAGCGGGGGGGAATGAGCAGTTCTTC
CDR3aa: CAIRLAGGNEQFF

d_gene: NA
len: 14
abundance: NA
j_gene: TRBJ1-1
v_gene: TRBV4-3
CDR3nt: TGCGCCAGCAGCCAAGATCTCAGGAACACTGAAGCTTTCTTT
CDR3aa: CASSQDLRNTEAFF

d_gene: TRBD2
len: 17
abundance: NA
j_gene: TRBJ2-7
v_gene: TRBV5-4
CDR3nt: TGTGCCAGCAGGCGGTTCACTAGCGGGGGCCAAACCTACGAGCAGTACTTC
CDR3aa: CASRRFTSGGQTYEQYF

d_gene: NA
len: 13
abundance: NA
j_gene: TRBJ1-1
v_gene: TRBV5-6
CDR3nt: TGTGCCAGCAGCTTGGTGGGGACCACTGAAGCTTTCTTT
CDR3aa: CASSLVGTTEAFF

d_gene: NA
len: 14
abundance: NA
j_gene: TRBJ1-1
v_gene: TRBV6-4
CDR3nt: TGTGCCAGCAGTGACTCAAGTTGGGGCACTGAAGCTTTCTTT
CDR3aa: CASSDSSWGTEAFF

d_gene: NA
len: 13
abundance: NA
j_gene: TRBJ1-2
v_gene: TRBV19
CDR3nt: TGTGCCAGTAAGGCCCTCGGGAACTATGGCTACACCTTC
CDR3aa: CASKALGNYGYTF

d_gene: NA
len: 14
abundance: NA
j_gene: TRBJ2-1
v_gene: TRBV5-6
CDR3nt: TGTGCCAGCAGCTTGCGGACGTCAACAGATGAGCAGTTCTTC
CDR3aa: CASSLRTSTDEQFF

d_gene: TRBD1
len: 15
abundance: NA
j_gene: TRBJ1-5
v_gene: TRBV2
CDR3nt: TGTGCCAGCAGTTTTGACAGGGGGAGTCGGCAGCCCCAGCATTTT
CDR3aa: CASSFDRGSRQPQHF

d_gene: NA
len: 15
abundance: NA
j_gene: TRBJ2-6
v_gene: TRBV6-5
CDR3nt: TGTGCCAGCAGATTTATAGGGGCTGGGGCCAACGTCCTGACTTTC
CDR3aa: CASRFIGAGANVLTF

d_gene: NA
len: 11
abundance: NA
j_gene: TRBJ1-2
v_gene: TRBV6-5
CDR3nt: TGTGCCAGCAGGGGGCACTATGGCTACACCTTC
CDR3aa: CASRGHYGYTF

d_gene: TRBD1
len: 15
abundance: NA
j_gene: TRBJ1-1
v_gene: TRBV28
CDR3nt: TGTGCTTCGGGGGCCGTACAGGGGATGAACACTGAAGCTTTCTTT
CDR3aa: CASGAVQGMNTEAFF

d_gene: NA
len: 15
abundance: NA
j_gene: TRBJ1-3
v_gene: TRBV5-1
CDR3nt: TGCGCCAGCAGCGCGGAGGCTTACTCTGGAAACACCATATATTTT
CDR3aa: CASSAEAYSGNTIYF

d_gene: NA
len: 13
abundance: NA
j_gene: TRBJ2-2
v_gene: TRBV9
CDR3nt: TGTGCCAGCAGCGTAGGCCTTTCCGGGGAGCTGTTTTTT
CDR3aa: CASSVGLSGELFF

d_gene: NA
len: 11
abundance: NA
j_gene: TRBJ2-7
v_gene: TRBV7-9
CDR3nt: TGTGCCAGCAGCTTTTTAGACGAGCAGTACTTC
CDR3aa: CASSFLDEQYF

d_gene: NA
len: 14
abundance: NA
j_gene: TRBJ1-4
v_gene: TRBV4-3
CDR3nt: TGCGCCAGCAGCCGGGAGGGATATAATGAAAAACTGTTTTTT
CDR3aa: CASSREGYNEKLFF

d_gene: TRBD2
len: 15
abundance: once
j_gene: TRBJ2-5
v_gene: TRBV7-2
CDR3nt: TGTGCCAGCAGCTTTAACAGCGGGGGCCAAGAGACCCAGTACTTC
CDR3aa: CASSFNSGGQETQYF

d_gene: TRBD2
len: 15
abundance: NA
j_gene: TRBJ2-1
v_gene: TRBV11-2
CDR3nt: TGTGCCAGCAGCTTAGTAGCGGGAGGGGTGAATGAGCAGTTCTTC
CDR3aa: CASSLVAGGVNEQFF

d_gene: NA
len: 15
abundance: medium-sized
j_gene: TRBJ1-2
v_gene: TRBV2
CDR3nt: TGTGCCAGCAGTCTCGACTCTAGTCCTAACTATGGCTACACCTTC
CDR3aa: CASSLDSSPNYGYTF

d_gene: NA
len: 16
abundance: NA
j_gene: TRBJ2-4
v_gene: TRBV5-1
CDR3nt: TGCGCCAGCAGCTTGGATGCGGGGAGGGGGAAAAACATTCAGTACTTC
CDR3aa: CASSLDAGRGKNIQYF